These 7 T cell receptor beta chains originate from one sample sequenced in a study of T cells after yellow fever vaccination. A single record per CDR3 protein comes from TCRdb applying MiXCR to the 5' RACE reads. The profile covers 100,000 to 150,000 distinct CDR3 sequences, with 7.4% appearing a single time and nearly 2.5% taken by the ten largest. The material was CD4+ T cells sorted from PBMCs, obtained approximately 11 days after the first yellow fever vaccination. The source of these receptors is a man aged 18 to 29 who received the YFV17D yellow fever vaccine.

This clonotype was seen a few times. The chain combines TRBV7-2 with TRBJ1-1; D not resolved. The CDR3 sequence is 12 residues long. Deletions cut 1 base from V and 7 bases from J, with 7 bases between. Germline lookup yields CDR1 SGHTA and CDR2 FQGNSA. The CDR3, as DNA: TGTGCCAGCAGCTTAGAAGTTTATGAAGCTTTCTTT. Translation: CASSLEVYEAFF.

The chain's CDR3 is CASSLDRSPLHF. CDR3 nucleotide sequence: TGTGCCAGCAGCTTAGACAGGTCACCCCTCCACTTT. The chain uses TRBV7-2 and TRBJ1-6, with D possibly TRBD1 on 5 matching bases. V lost 1 base and J 10 bases, leaving 5 bases between the germline ends. This CDR3 has 12 amino acids. Germline-derived CDR1 and CDR2 are SGHTA and FQGNSA. The variable domain in full, with the rest retrieved from reference TRBV7-2 and TRBJ1-6, is GAGVSQSPSNKVTEKGKDVELRCDPISGHTALYWYRQSLGQGLEFLIYFQGNSAPDKSGLPSDRFSAERTGGSVSTLTIQRTQQEDSAVYLCASSLDRSPLHFGNGTRLTVT.

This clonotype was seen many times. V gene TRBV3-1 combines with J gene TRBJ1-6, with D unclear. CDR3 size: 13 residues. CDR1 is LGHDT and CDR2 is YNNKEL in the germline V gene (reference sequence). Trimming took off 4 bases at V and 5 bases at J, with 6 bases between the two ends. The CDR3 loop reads CASSLTDNSPLHF. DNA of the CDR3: TGTGCCAGCAGCCTTACTGATAATTCACCCCTCCACTTT. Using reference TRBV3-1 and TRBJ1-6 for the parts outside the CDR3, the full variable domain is DTAVSQTPKYLVTQMGNDKSIKCEQNLGHDTMYWYKQDSKKFLKIMFSYNNKELIINETVPNRFSPKSPDKAHLNLHINSLELGDSAVYFCASSLTDNSPLHFGNGTRLTVT.

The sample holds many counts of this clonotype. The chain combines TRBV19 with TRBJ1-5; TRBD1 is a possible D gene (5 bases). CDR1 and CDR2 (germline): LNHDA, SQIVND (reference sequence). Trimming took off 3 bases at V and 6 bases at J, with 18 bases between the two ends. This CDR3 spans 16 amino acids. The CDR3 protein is CASSILQGAGSQPQHF. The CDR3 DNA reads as TGTGCCAGTAGTATCCTTCAGGGAGCGGGGAGTCAGCCCCAGCATTTT.

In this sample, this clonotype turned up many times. This CDR3 is CASSEQGFYNSPLHF. In DNA form, the CDR3 reads TGTGCCAGCAGTGAGCAGGGGTTCTATAATTCACCCCTCCACTTT. The V and J genes are TRBV6-1 and TRBJ1-6; the D gene is possibly TRBD1 (6 bases). The V end was cut by 3 bases, the J end by 3 bases, with 9 bases between. This CDR3 contains 15 residues. Per the germline V gene, CDR1 is MNHNS and CDR2 is SASEGT.

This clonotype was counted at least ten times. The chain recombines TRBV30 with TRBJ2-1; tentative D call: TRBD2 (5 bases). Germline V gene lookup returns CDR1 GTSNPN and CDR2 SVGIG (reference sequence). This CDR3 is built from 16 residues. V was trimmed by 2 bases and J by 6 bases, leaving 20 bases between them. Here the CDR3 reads CAWSLTAGIPGNEQFF. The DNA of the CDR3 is TGTGCCTGGAGTCTTACCGCCGGGATTCCGGGCAATGAGCAGTTCTTC.

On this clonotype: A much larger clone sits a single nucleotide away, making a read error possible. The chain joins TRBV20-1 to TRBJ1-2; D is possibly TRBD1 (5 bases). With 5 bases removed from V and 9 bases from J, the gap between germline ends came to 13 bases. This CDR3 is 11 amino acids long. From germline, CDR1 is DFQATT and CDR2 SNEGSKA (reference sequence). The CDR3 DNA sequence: TGCAGTGCTGACTGGGCGGACAGCTACACCTTC. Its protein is CSADWADSYTF.